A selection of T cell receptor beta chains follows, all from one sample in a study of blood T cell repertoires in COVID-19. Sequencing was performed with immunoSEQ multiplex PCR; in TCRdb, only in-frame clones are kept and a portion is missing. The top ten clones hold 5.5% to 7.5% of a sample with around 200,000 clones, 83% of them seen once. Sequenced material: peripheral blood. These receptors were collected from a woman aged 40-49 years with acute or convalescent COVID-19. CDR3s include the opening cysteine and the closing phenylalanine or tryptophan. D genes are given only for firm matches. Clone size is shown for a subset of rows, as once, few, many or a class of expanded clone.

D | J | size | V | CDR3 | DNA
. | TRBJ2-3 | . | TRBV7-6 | CASSLDGNIRTDTQYF | TGTGCCAGCAGCTTAGATGGCAACATCCGCACAGATACGCAGTATTTT
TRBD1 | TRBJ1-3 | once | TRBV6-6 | CASRRKTGGASSGNTIYF | TGTGCCAGCAGGCGAAAAACAGGGGGCGCTTCGTCTGGAAACACCATATATTTT
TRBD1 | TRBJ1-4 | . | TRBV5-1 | CASSLQGAFEKLFF | TGCGCCAGCAGCTTGCAGGGGGCGTTTGAAAAACTGTTTTTT
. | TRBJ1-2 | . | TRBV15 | CATSREGRGNDGYTF | TGTGCCACCAGCAGAGAGGGCCGGGGTAATGATGGCTACACCTTC
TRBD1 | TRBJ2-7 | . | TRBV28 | CASSFASDRDYEQYF | TGTGCCAGCAGTTTTGCCTCGGACAGGGACTACGAGCAGTACTTC
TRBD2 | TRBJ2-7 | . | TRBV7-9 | CASSLAAGGTYEQYF | TGTGCCAGCAGCTTAGCCGCGGGGGGTACCTACGAGCAGTACTTC
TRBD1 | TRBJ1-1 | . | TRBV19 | CASSEDRARNTEAFF | TGTGCCAGTAGTGAAGACAGGGCTAGGAACACTGAAGCTTTCTTT
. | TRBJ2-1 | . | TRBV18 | CASSPPAGRNEQFF | TGTGCCAGCTCACCGCCGGCAGGGAGGAATGAGCAGTTCTTC
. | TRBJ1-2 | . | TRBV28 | CAIHRVDGYTF | TGTGCCATACACAGGGTGGATGGCTACACCTTC
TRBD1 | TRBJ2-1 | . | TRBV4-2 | CASSRDRDNEQFF | TGTGCCAGCAGCCGGGACAGGGACAATGAGCAGTTCTTC
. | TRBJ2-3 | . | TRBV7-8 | CASSPPPRAALATDTQYF | TGTGCCAGCAGCCCCCCCCCTCGAGCGGCCTTGGCGACAGATACGCAGTATTTT
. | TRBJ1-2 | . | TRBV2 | CASSVQELRGYGYTF | TGTGCCAGCAGTGTTCAGGAGCTGCGGGGTTATGGCTACACCTTC
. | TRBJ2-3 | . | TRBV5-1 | CASSSEVTQYF | TGCGCCAGCAGCTCAGAGGTAACGCAGTATTTT
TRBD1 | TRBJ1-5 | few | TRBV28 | CASRPSTGGVNQPQHF | TGTGCCAGTCGACCTTCTACAGGGGGAGTCAATCAGCCCCAGCATTTT
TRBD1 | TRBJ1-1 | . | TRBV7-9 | CASSSGQGAMGTEAFF | TGTGCCAGCAGCTCTGGACAGGGGGCGATGGGCACTGAAGCTTTCTTT
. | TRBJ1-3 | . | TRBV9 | CASSPQVNPGNTIYF | TGTGCCAGCAGCCCACAGGTAAACCCTGGAAACACCATATATTTT
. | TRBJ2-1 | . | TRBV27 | CASSSNWESSYNEQFF | TGTGCCAGCAGTTCCAACTGGGAGAGCTCCTACAATGAGCAGTTCTTC
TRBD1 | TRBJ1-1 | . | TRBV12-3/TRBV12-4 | CASSLQGDTEAFF | TGTGCCAGCAGCCTTCAGGGGGACACTGAAGCTTTCTTT
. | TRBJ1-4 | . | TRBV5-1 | CASSREGSEKLFF | TGCGCCAGCAGCCGGGAAGGGAGTGAAAAACTGTTTTTT
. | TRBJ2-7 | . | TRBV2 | CASKQILYEQYF | TGTGCCAGCAAACAGATTTTATACGAGCAGTACTTC
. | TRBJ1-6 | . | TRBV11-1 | CASSRSSYNSPLHF | TGTGCCAGCAGTCGCAGCTCCTATAATTCACCCCTCCACTTT
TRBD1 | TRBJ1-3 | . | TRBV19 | CASSNRGRRLSGNTIYF | TGTGCCAGTAGTAACAGGGGTCGTCGACTCTCTGGAAACACCATATATTTT
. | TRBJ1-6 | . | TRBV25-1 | CASSDGQGAFSPLHF | TGTGCCAGCAGTGACGGGCAGGGCGCATTCTCACCCCTCCACTTT
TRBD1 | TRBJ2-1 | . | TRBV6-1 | CASSEDRGGLFF | TGTGCCAGCAGTGAAGACAGGGGCGGGTTGTTCTTC
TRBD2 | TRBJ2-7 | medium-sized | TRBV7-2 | CASSLALGREGRYEQYF | TGTGCCAGCAGCTTAGCGCTCGGGCGGGAGGGCCGGTACGAGCAGTACTTC
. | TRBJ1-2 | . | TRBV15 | CATSREGTPSEGYTF | TGTGCCACCAGCAGAGAAGGGACACCTTCTGAGGGCTACACCTTC